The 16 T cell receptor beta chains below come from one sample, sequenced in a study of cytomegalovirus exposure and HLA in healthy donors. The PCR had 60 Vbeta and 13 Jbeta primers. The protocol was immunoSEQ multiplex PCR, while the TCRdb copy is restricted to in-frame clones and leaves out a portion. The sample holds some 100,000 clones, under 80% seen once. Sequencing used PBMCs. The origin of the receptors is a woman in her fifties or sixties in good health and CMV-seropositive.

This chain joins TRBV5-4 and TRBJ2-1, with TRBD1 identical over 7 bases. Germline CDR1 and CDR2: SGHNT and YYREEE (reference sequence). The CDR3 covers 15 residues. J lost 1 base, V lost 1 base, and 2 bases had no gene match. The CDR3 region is CASSLNRGSYNEQFF. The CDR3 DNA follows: TGTGCCAGCAGCTTGAACAGGGGATCCTACAATGAGCAGTTCTTC.

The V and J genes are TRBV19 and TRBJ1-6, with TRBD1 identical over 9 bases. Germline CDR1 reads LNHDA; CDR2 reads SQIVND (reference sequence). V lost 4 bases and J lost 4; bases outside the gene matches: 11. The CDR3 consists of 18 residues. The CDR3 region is CASSTTHTGTGYNSPLHF. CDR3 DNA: TGTGCCAGTAGTACAACGCATACAGGGACAGGGTATAATTCACCCCTCCACTTT.

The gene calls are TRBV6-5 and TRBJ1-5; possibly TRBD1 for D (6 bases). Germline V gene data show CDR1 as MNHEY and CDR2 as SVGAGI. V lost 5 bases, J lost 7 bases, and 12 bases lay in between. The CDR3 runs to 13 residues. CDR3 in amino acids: CASSPGVWQPQHF. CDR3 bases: TGTGCCAGCAGTCCAGGGGTATGGCAGCCCCAGCATTTT.

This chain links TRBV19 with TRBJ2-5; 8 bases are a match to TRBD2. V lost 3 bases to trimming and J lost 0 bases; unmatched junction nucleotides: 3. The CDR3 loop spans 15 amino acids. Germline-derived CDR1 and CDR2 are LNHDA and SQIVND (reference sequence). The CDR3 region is CASSISGTYQETQYF. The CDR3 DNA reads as TGTGCCAGTAGTATTAGCGGGACGTACCAAGAGACCCAGTACTTC.

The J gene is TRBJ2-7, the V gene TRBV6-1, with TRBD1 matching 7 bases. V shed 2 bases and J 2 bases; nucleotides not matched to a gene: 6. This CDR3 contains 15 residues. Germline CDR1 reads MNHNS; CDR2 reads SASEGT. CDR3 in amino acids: CASSEQTGSAYEQYF. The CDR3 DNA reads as TGTGCCAGCAGTGAACAGACAGGGTCAGCCTACGAGCAGTACTTC.

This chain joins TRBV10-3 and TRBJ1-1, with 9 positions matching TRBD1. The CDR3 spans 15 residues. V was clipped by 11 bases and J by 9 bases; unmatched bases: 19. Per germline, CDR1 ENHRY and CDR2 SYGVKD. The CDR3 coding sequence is TGTGCCCTAAGGGGTCAGGGACAGGGTTCACTAAAAGCTTTCTTT. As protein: CALRGQGQGSLKAFF.

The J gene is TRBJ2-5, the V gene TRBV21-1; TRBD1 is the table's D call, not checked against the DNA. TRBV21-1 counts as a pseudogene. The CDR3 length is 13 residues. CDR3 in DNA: TGTGCCAGCAGCAAAGAGACAGAAGAGACCCAGTACTTC. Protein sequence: CASSKETEETQYF.

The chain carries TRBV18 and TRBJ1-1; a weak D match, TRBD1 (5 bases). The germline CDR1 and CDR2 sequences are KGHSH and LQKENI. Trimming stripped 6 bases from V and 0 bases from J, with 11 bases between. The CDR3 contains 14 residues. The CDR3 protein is CASSRGTMNTEAFF. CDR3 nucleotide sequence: TGTGCCAGCTCTCGGGGGACCATGAACACTGAAGCTTTCTTT.

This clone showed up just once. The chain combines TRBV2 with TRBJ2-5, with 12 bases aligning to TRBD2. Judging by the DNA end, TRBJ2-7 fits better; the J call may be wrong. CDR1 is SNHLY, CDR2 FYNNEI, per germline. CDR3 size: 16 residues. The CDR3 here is CASRGASGGASYEQYF. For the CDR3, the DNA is TGTGCCAGCAGGGGGGCTAGCGGGGGGGCTTCCTACGAGCAGTACTTC.

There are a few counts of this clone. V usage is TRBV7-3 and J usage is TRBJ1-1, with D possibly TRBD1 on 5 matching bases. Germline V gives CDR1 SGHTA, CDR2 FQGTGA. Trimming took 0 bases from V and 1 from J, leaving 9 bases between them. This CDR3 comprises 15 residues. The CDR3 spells CASSLTRGTNTEAFF. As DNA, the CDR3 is TGTGCCAGCAGCTTAACGCGGGGCACGAACACTGAAGCTTTCTTT.

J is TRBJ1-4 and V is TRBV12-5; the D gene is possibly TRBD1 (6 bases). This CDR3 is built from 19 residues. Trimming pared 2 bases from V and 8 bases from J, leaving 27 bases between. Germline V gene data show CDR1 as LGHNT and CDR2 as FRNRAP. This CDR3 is CASGLSTKDSLKEEEKLFF. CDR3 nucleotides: TGTGCTAGTGGTTTGTCTACTAAGGACAGCCTTAAGGAGGAAGAAAAACTGTTTTTT.

Here the CDR3 DNA reads TGTGCCAGCAGCGCTCAGGCTAGCGGGAGGGCCACCGGGGAGCTGTTTTTT. It translates to CASSAQASGRATGELFF. The genes are TRBV9 and TRBJ2-2; 12 bases match TRBD2. This CDR3 comprises 17 residues. Germline V gene data show CDR1 as SGDLS and CDR2 as YYNGEE. V shed 3 bases, J shed 4 bases, and the junction held 7 bases outside the gene matches.

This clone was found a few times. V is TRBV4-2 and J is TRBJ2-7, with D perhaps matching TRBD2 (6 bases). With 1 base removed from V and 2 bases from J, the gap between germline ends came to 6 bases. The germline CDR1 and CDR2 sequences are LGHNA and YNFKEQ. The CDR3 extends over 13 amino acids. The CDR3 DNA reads TGTGCCAGCAGCCAAGGACTAGCCTACGAGCAGTACTTC. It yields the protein CASSQGLAYEQYF.

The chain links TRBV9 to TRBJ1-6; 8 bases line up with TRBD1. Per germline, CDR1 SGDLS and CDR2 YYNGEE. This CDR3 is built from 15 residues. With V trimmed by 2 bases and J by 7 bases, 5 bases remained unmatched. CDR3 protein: CASSVRGDRNSPLHF. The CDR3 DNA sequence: TGTGCCAGCAGCGTGAGGGGGGACAGGAATTCACCCCTCCACTTT.

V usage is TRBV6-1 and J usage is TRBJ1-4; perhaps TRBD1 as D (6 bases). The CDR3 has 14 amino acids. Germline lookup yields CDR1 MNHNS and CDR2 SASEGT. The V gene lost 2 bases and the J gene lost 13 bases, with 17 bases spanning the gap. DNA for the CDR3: TGTGCCAGCAGTGAACTTTTTGAGGGGGTGGGACTGTTTTTT. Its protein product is CASSELFEGVGLFF.

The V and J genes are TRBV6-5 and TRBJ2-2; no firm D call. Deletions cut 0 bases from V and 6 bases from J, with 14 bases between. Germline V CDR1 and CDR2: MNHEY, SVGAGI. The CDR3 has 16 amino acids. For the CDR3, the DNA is TGTGCCAGCAGTTACTCAGGCGGTTTGGTCCCCGGGGAGCTGTTTTTT. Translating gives CASSYSGGLVPGELFF.